These 9 T cell receptor beta chains share one sample of origin, sequenced in a study of glioma-infiltrating T cells (dated by TCRdb to 2016 to 2017). Sequencing was performed on an Illumina MiSeq. The iRepertoire nested amplicon-rescue multiplex PCR (arm-PCR) platform was used to amplify TCR alpha and beta CDR3 regions from RNA. TCRdb reworked the public reads: Q25 trimming with fastp, MiXCR clone assembly, productive beta chains retained. CDR3 protein sequences are deduplicated, and each keeps its most common genes and DNA. The sample includes around 390,000 distinct CDR3 sequences, with roughly 41% observed a single time. The top ten hold approximately 12% of the sample. Material: glioma tissue, nonneoplastic brain tissue, or PBMCs (not recorded which). The origin of the receptors is a human donor with low-grade glioma or glioblastoma, undergoing nonglioma brain surgery, or in good health (not recorded which).

Concerning this clonotype: At one end the junction does not follow the germline gene, possibly because of a read error. The chain combines TRBV2 with TRBJ1-4; TRBD1 matches at 10 bases. The CDR3 extends over 14 amino acids. Germline V gene sequence: CDR1 SNHLY, CDR2 FYNNEI. The CDR3 here is CASSRDRGEENLFF. The CDR3, as DNA: TGTGCCAGCAGCCGGGACAGGGGCGAAGAAAATCTGTTTTTT.

This chain uses TRBV12-3 or TRBV12-4 with TRBJ1-1, with unresolved D. The CDR3 contains 17 residues. V gave up 3 bases and J gave up 0 bases, with 17 bases separating them. CDR3 nucleotides: TGTGCCAGCAGTTTGCGTGCCTCGGGTCTTATGAACACTGAAGCTTTCTTT. It encodes CASSLRASGLMNTEAFF.

As regards this clonotype: It may be a read error: a sequence one base away is much more abundant. The chain recombines TRBV6-6 with TRBJ1-2, with a weak D call TRBD1 (6 bases). Per germline, CDR1 MNHNY and CDR2 SVGAGI (reference sequence). V was pared by 6 bases and J by 4 bases, with 15 bases between. CDR3 size: 14 residues. The CDR3 region has the DNA TGTGCCAGCAGAAGGGGCAGGGGAAGCTATGGCTACACCTTC. This sequence encodes CASRRGRGSYGYTF.

In this sample, this clonotype turned up a few times. The rearrangement joins TRBV4-1 to TRBJ2-1, with TRBD1 matching 9 bases. The V gene end was trimmed by 8 bases and the J gene end by 3 bases; junction bases not matched to a gene: 5. CDR3 length: 14 residues. Germline V gene data show CDR1 as MGHRA and CDR2 as YSYEKL. The CDR3 region is CASARGQGYNEQFF. The CDR3 nucleotides are TGCGCCAGCGCGCGGGGACAGGGCTACAATGAGCAGTTCTTC.

At least ten counts were recorded for this clonotype. V is TRBV27 and J is TRBJ2-1; the D gene is possibly TRBD1 (5 bases). The ends were cut back, 3 bases at V and 6 bases at J, with 15 bases in the middle. Germline V gene data show CDR1 as MNHEY and CDR2 as SMNVEV (reference sequence). The CDR3 loop spans 15 amino acids. Here the CDR3 reads CASSLFGATTNEQFF. CDR3 DNA sequence: TGTGCCAGCAGTTTGTTTGGGGCCACTACCAATGAGCAGTTCTTC.

In this sample, this clonotype turned up a few times. The V and J genes are TRBV7-2 and TRBJ2-5, with D perhaps matching TRBD1 or TRBD2 (5 bases each). This CDR3 has 14 residues. Germline loops: CDR1 SGHTA, CDR2 FQGNSA. V lost 1 base and J lost 5, with 11 bases in between. CDR3 sequence (DNA): TGTGCCAGCAGCTTAGAGAGGGGAGAGGAGACCCAGTACTTC. It codes for CASSLERGEETQYF.

V and J are TRBV7-3 and TRBJ1-1, with D perhaps matching TRBD1 (6 bases). Trimming left V 2 bases short and J 7 bases short, with 17 bases between. The CDR3 covers 15 residues. The germline gives CDR1 SGHTA, CDR2 FQGTGA. CDR3 bases: TGTGCCAGCAGCTTACATGTTCAGGGGCTGGGTGAAGCTTTCTTT. This encodes CASSLHVQGLGEAFF.

This clonotype was counted at least ten times. The genes are TRBV6-2 or TRBV6-3 and TRBJ1-1; unclear D gene. Germline V gene data show CDR1 as MNHEY and CDR2 as SVGEGT. With 5 bases removed from V and 1 base from J, the gap between germline ends came to 11 bases. This CDR3 has 14 amino acids. The CDR3, as DNA: TGTGCCAGCAGTGAGGCCCGACAGAACACTGAAGCTTTCTTT. As protein: CASSEARQNTEAFF.

Concerning this clonotype itself: A much larger clone sits a single nucleotide away, making a read error possible. The chain recombines TRBV6-5 with TRBJ2-3; a weak D match, TRBD2 (5 bases). This CDR3 comprises 14 residues. From germline, CDR1 is MNHEY and CDR2 SVGAGI. V was trimmed by 6 bases and J by 0 bases, leaving 10 bases between them. The CDR3 DNA reads as TGTGCCAGCAGAGCCAGGACTAGCACAGATACGCAGTATTTT. Translating gives CASRARTSTDTQYF.